Below are 11 T cell receptor beta chains sequenced from a single sample in a study of CD8+ T cells in alopecia areata. Sorting of pooled cutaneous lymph node cells used CD4, CD8alpha, NKG2D, NKG2ACE and other markers. RNA, once extracted, was reverse transcribed into cDNA for use as the sequencing template. Sequenced by immunoSEQ multiplex PCR; TCRdb stores in-frame clones only, minus some. The sample offers over 250,000 clones and no singletons, the top ten holding more than 0.95%. The sample comprised CD4+ T cells sorted from a lymph node. The source is a C3H/HeJ mouse with alopecia areata. The strain's MHC: H2-k.

Turning to this clone: Gene and germline names: mouse. The CDR3 is cut off 4 residues early in the read; its end comes from the germline J gene. This chain uses TRBV3 with TRBJ2-3; 7 bases fit TRBD2. Germline CDR1 SNHLY, CDR2 FYNGKV (reference sequence). This CDR3 comprises 13 residues. The CDR3 loop reads CGAGGGGAETLYF. The CDR3 DNA, read in part, is TGTGGAGCAGGCGGGGGGGGTGCAGAA.

Comment on this clone: The gene symbols are mouse symbols. The CDR3 end falls 4 residues outside the read, so it is completed with the germline J gene. J is TRBJ2-3 and V is TRBV13-3, with 9 bases aligning to TRBD2. V lost 4 bases and J lost 0; bases outside the gene matches: 3. CDR1 is NNHDY, CDR2 SYVADS, per germline. CDR3 length equals 15 residues. The CDR3 protein is CASSWGGASAETLYF. CDR3 DNA (partial): TGTGCCAGCAGTTGGGGGGGCGCGAGTGCAGAA.

This clone has only a few counts. The genes and germline here are from mouse. The read comes to an end 4 residues before the CDR3 does, leaving the germline J gene to fill in the end. The chain links TRBV14 to TRBJ2-2; weak D call: TRBD1 (8 bases). The germline V and J ends were trimmed by 5 bases and 0 bases, with 14 bases remaining between them. Germline-derived CDR1 and CDR2 are SGHDT and FRDEAV. The CDR3 loop spans 16 amino acids. The CDR3 loop is CASSLTGGANTGQLYF. The CDR3 bases that were read are TGTGCCAGCAGCCTCACAGGGGGGGCAAACACCGGG.

For this clone: Gene names are the mouse ones. The read terminates 4 residues before the CDR3 end, so the remaining end is supplied by the germline J gene. This chain connects TRBV19 to TRBJ2-2, with D tentatively TRBD1 (6 bases). The CDR3 totals 16 residues. Trimming shortened V by 0 bases and J by 4 bases, and 13 bases separated the two germline ends. Germline values: CDR1 FNHDT, CDR2 SITEND (reference sequence). Here the CDR3 reads CASSIAQAGVTGQLYF. The CDR3 bases that were read are TGTGCCAGCAGTATAGCTCAGGCAGGGGTCACCGGG.

This clone was seen a handful of times. Gene names denote mouse genes. With the read ending 4 residues before the CDR3 end, the germline J gene is used to fill in that end. The rearrangement joins TRBV5 to TRBJ2-5; a possible D gene is TRBD1 (6 bases). Germline V CDR1 and CDR2: LGHNA, YNLKQL (reference sequence). This CDR3 has 12 amino acids. CDR3 bases read: TGTGCCAGCACAGGGGATGGTGAC. Amino acids: CASTGDGD. The full CDR3 sequence reads CASTGDGDTQYF.

Comments on this clone: All gene names here are mouse names. The sequenced fragment ends 4 residues before the CDR3 boundary, so the rest is inferred from the germline J gene. Other DNA sequences within the sample encode an identical CDR3. The V call is TRBV5, the J call TRBJ2-7; TRBD1 matches 9 bases. The CDR3 runs 14 residues. CDR1 LGHNA and CDR2 YNLKQL come from the germline V gene (reference sequence). CDR3 DNA, as far as it was read: TGTGCCAGCAGCCCCCGGGACAGGGCTTAT. Protein sequence: CASSPRDRAY. The whole CDR3 protein is CASSPRDRAYEQYF.

This clone was counted between two and nine times. These gene names are mouse names. The sequence runs out 4 residues before the end of the CDR3; the remainder is reconstructed from the germline J gene. This rearrangement joins TRBV1 to TRBJ2-1; the D gene could be TRBD1 or TRBD2 (7 bases each). The germline V and J ends were trimmed by 2 bases and 0 bases, with 11 bases remaining between them. Germline V gene data show CDR1 as NSQYPW and CDR2 as LRSPGD (reference sequence). The CDR3 has 16 residues. CDR3: CTCSAQGGRNYAEQFF. The sequenced part of the CDR3 DNA is TGCACCTGCAGTGCACAGGGGGGCCGTAACTATGCT.

This clone has just a few counts. Genes here carry mouse names. The read gets to within 4 residues of the CDR3 end, and the germline J gene fills in the rest. Different DNA sequences within this sample yield the same CDR3. The chain uses TRBV5 and TRBJ2-1; D perhaps matches TRBD1 (6 bases). The germline CDR1 and CDR2 sequences are LGHNA and YNLKQL (reference sequence). The CDR3 contains 14 residues. CDR3 DNA, as far as it was read: TGTGCCAGCAGCCAAGGTACAGGGTGGGCT. It specifies CASSQGTGWA. The full CDR3 protein reads CASSQGTGWAEQFF.

With regard to this clone: Mouse gene names apply. The read gets to within 4 residues of the CDR3 end, and the germline J gene fills in the rest. V is TRBV19 and J is TRBJ2-1; TRBD1 might be the D (6 bases). V lost 2 bases and J 4 bases, leaving 7 bases between the germline ends. Germline V CDR1 and CDR2: FNHDT, SITEND (reference sequence). The CDR3 is 13 residues long. The CDR3 reads CASSMRGYAEQFF. The DNA read from the CDR3 is TGTGCCAGCAGTATGAGGGGGTATGCT.

On this clone: Gene names follow the mouse nomenclature. From the germline J gene comes the end of the CDR3, since the read stops 4 residues before it. This sequence joins TRBV19 and TRBJ1-1; a possible D gene is TRBD1 (6 bases). The CDR3 is 12 residues long. Germline assignment: CDR1 FNHDT and CDR2 SITEND (reference sequence). The sequenced CDR3 bases are TGTGCCAGCAGTCCCGACAGGTCA. This sequence encodes CASSPDRS. The full CDR3 is CASSPDRSEVFF.

For this clone: Mouse gene names apply. Coverage ceases 4 residues before the CDR3 finishes, and the germline J gene fills in the end. The gene calls are TRBV1 and TRBJ1-1; D remains unclear. Germline CDR1 and CDR2: NSQYPW and LRSPGD (reference sequence). The length of the CDR3 is 10 residues. The sequenced part of the CDR3 DNA is TGCACCTGCAGTGCAGCA. Its translation is CTCSAA. The whole CDR3 protein reads CTCSAAEVFF.